The clone carrying this TCR beta chain was recorded at least ten times. Its antigen is not known. The donors, all healthy, were Caucasians living in Russia, aged about 6 to 100. Germline CDR1 is SQVTM and CDR2 is ANQGSEA. Trimming cost V 4 bases and J 4 bases, with 4 bases left between them. This CDR3 has 10 amino acids. This sample is part of a study of blood T cells in healthy people across ages. General study points: Per million T cells, TCR beta diversity dropped roughly linearly as age increased.

A second about 6 to 11 cycle PCR used barcoded and J-beta primers. Each cDNA molecule was tagged by a template-switch adaptor that had 12 random nucleotides. Using its own MiXCR run on the 5' RACE reads, TCRdb lists one record per CDR3 protein. This sample has hundreds of thousands of distinct CDR3 sequences, with roughly 35% found just once. The source is a man between 18 and 29 years old in good health. The gene calls are TRBV29-1 and TRBJ2-5; D uncertain. Sequenced: blood. The CDR3 is CSVVRETQYF. The CDR3 DNA follows: TGCAGCGTTGTACGAGAGACCCAGTACTTC.